This T cell receptor (beta chain) emerged from a study of shared clonotypes between healthy human individuals. The overall study: Sampling drew on donors who were a couple of women and three men aged 18 to 49. The study used three CD4 naive, three CD4 memory, two CD8 naive and one CD8 memory plate per donor. Study results and caveats: Exclusively blood specimens were collected; tissue repertoires likely differ.

Study processing details: From ImmunoSEQ came sequences covering only the junction and carrying no quality scores, so filtering differed. The table came from immunoSEQ multiplex PCR; TCRdb's copy has only in-frame clones and leaves some out. V and J calls and clone size are copied from that table; D and trimming were computed from the DNA. This sample has about 2.4 million clones; approximately 93% occur once, and the top ten carry about 0.39%. Notes on this clone: Its antigen remains unidentified.

V was shortened by 1 base and J by 10 bases, with 14 bases between the two germline ends. Germline assignment: CDR1 SGDLS and CDR2 YYNGEE. CDR3 length equals 13 residues. The sequence came from a young man in good health. Some clones in this sample may be carry-over from other donors' samples. The sample was naive CD4+ T cells from PBMCs. The subset denotes: CD45RA+ positively selected. The chain employs TRBV9 and TRBJ1-1; TRBD1 is a possible D gene (6 bases). This CDR3 is CASSVTGTSVAFF. The CDR3, as DNA: TGTGCCAGCAGCGTAACCGGGACATCCGTAGCTTTCTTT. Drawing the rest from reference TRBV9 and TRBJ1-1, the complete variable domain is DSGVTQTPKHLITATGQRVTLRCSPRSGDLSVYWYQQSLDQGLQFLIQYYNGEERAKGNILERFSAQQFPDLHSELNLSSLELGDSALYFCASSVTGTSVAFFGQGTRLTVV.